A selection of T cell receptor beta chains follows, all from one sample in a study of Tregs in tolerant kidney transplant recipients. Generated by immunoSEQ multiplex PCR, the TCRdb table keeps only in-frame clones and is missing some. The table has 20,000 to 25,000 clones, roughly 80% seen once. This sample comprised CD8+ T cells from blood (PBMCs), obtained 6 months after the transplant. These TCRs come from a human patient who received a combined kidney and bone marrow transplant. The graft donor may account for some of the T cells. Both conserved end residues are part of each CDR3. A D gene is named only where the DNA matches it firmly. Size values are once, few and many counts, or a class for expanded clones, and some rows have none.

abundance	d_gene	v_gene	j_gene	CDR3nt	CDR3aa
-	-	TRBV4-2	TRBJ2-7	TGTGCCAGCAGCCAAGCACGACTCGCCAGGCAGTACTTC	CASSQARLARQYF
-	-	TRBV6-1	TRBJ2-5	TGTGCCAGCAATCGAGTGTCGGGGATAGAGACCCAGTACTTC	CASNRVSGIETQYF
-	-	TRBV28	TRBJ1-2	TGTGCCAGCAGTTTGACAGGTGCCTATGGCTACACCTTC	CASSLTGAYGYTF
-	TRBD1	TRBV27	TRBJ2-7	TGTGCCAGCAGCAGTTACCTCCGGGACAGGAACGAGCAGTACTTC	CASSSYLRDRNEQYF
-	-	TRBV5-1	TRBJ2-7	TGCGCCAGCCGGGGTGTCGCCTACGAGCAGTACTTC	CASRGVAYEQYF
-	TRBD2	TRBV5-1	TRBJ2-2	TGCGCCAGCAGTTGGGACTATTCGAACACCGGGGAGCTGTTTTTT	CASSWDYSNTGELFF
-	-	TRBV7-6	TRBJ1-1	TGTGCCAGCAGCTTAGGTGGGGGGGGGCAAGGTGAAGCTTTCTTT	CASSLGGGGQGEAFF
-	TRBD2	TRBV19	TRBJ2-1	TGTGCCAGTAGTACTCTGCTTCGGACTAGCGGAGGCTACAATGAGCAGTTCTTC	CASSTLLRTSGGYNEQFF
-	TRBD1	TRBV7-9	TRBJ1-1	TGTGCCAGCAGCTTACCTCAGGGGGCTCACACTGAAGCTTTCTTT	CASSLPQGAHTEAFF
-	TRBD1	TRBV7-2	TRBJ1-1	TGTGCCAGCAGCTTAGTACCTGACAGGGTCACTGAAGCTTTCTTT	CASSLVPDRVTEAFF
-	-	TRBV5-1	TRBJ1-1	TGCGCCAGCAGCTGGGGGAGGGGGGAGAACACTGAAGCTTTCTTT	CASSWGRGENTEAFF
-	TRBD1	TRBV9	TRBJ2-7	TGTGCCAGCAGCGTAGGAGACAGGGGCCACGAGCAGTACTTC	CASSVGDRGHEQYF
-	-	TRBV27	TRBJ2-7	TGTGCCAGCAGTCCGGGGAACTACGAGCAGTACTTC	CASSPGNYEQYF
many	TRBD1	TRBV5-4	TRBJ1-1	TGTGCCAGCAGCTTGAGACCTATAGGACAGGGTGAAGCTTTCTTT	CASSLRPIGQGEAFF
-	-	TRBV9	TRBJ2-1	TGTGCCAGCAGCGTCAGGGATAGCTCCTACAATGAGCAGTTCTTC	CASSVRDSSYNEQFF
once	-	TRBV29-1	TRBJ2-1	TGCAGCGTTGAATGGCAGGGTGAGCAGTTCTTC	CSVEWQGEQFF
-	TRBD2	TRBV19	TRBJ2-1	TGTGCCAGTAGTGCGACTAGCGGTAATTACAATGAGCAGTTCTTC	CASSATSGNYNEQFF
-	TRBD2	TRBV7-9	TRBJ2-1	TGTGCCAGCAGCTTATTACCGGGACTAGCCTACAATGAGCAGTTCTTC	CASSLLPGLAYNEQFF
-	TRBD1	TRBV11-2	TRBJ2-7	TGTGCCAGCAGCTTGGGACAGGGTCCCTCCGAGCAGTACTTC	CASSLGQGPSEQYF
-	-	TRBV5-6	TRBJ2-7	TGTGCCAGCAGCTTGGGGTCAGGGAGGACCTACGAGCAGTACTTC	CASSLGSGRTYEQYF
few	-	TRBV27	TRBJ2-2	TGTGCCAGCAGTCCGGGGAACACCGGGGAGCTGTTTTTT	CASSPGNTGELFF
few	-	TRBV13	TRBJ1-3	TGTGCCAGCAGCTTAGGCCGGGAGTACTCTGGAAACACCATATATTTT	CASSLGREYSGNTIYF
-	-	TRBV4-1	TRBJ2-1	TGCGCCAGCAGCCAAGTTAACGGGGTTTTCGGGTTCTTC	CASSQVNGVFGFF
-	-	TRBV5-1	TRBJ2-7	TGCGCCAGCAGCTTGGCGACATCCTACGAGCAGTACTTC	CASSLATSYEQYF
once	-	TRBV7-6	TRBJ2-3	TGTGCCAGCAGCTTAAAGTGGGGAGGGGGTTTCACAGATACGCAGTATTTT	CASSLKWGGGFTDTQYF
-	-	TRBV29-1	TRBJ2-2	TGCAGCGTACAGGGAACCGGGGAGCTGTTTTTT	CSVQGTGELFF
-	-	TRBV11-3	TRBJ2-1	TGTGCCAGCAGCTTAGAGCACAGGGCCCGGGTTAATGAGCAGTTCTTC	CASSLEHRARVNEQFF
-	TRBD2	TRBV2	TRBJ2-6	TGTGCCAGCAGTTACAAACTAGCGACTGGGGCCAACGTCCTGACTTTC	CASSYKLATGANVLTF